Sequencing of this T cell receptor (beta chain) was carried out in a study of vaccination effects on CD4 cells after COVID-19. A note on this clone: Its antigen is not identified.

Viral peptide pools were used in the ViraFEST assay to expand antigen-specific CD4+ T cells, and sequencing came afterward. Around day 10 of culture, CD4+ T cells were separated out. As their vaccination, participants received two doses of either BNT162b2 or mRNA-1273. The method was immunoSEQ multiplex PCR; TCRdb's version includes in-frame clones alone and lacks a portion of them. The profile covers fewer than 80,000 clones, with 74% appearing a single time and about 1.6% taken by the ten largest. Germline lookup yields CDR1 SGHRS and CDR2 YFSETQ. The length of the CDR3 is 18 residues. V lost 0 bases to trimming and J lost 0 bases; unmatched junction nucleotides: 6.

This sequence was found in a human donor who received a COVID-19 vaccine. The V gene is TRBV5-1, the J gene TRBJ2-1, with 10 bases lining up with TRBD2. Sequencing used CD4+ T cells from PBMCs cultured with HCoV-229E spike peptides, obtained after COVID-19 vaccination. The CDR3 nucleotides are TGCGCCAGCAGCTTGGGACTAGCGGGTCGGAGCTCCTACAATGAGCAGTTCTTC. Translation gives CASSLGLAGRSSYNEQFF.